A single TCR beta chain is shown here with its context. Its cognate antigen is unknown. With survey level as its setting, the immunoSEQ assay was v3.0. For every sample, sequencing targeted about 35,000-50,000 T-cell genomes. Method: immunoSEQ multiplex PCR; TCRdb's copy keeps in-frame clones and lacks some. The table has more than 25,000 clones, 95% to 98% seen once; the top ten hold 1.5% to 2%. This specimen comes from a study of long-term antiretroviral therapy in people with HIV. Whole-study results and caveats: HIV repertoires spanned narrower CDR3 length ranges than controls. In samples taken after ART, diversity increased but remained below transplant donor control levels.

The V and J ends lost 7 bases and 9 bases, in that order; junction bases with no gene match: 18. The CDR3 extends over 16 amino acids. Germline V lookup: CDR1 SQVTM, CDR2 ANQGSEA. This sequence originates from a man in his thirties or forties with HIV. Sequenced material: unsorted PBMCs, taken 7.6 years after starting antiretroviral therapy. The rearrangement uses TRBV29-1 and TRBJ2-1, with 10 bases identical to TRBD2. The CDR3, as DNA: TGCAGCGCCGAGCTTGCACTAGCGGGACGCTTGGGTGAGCAGTTCTTC. Protein product: CSAELALAGRLGEQFF.